The clone carrying this TCR beta chain was detected only a few times. The data are from a study of Graves' ophthalmopathy and Graves' hyperthyroidism. The CDR3 extends over 12 amino acids. Germline lookup yields CDR1 SNHLY and CDR2 FYNNEI. Between the trimmed V and J ends, which lost 4 bases and 6 bases, there was a span of 10 bases. With a duration under 3 months, ophthalmopathy in the donors showed moderate-to-severe activity, CAS ≥3 and NOSPECS ≥4. Orbital computed tomography, thyroid ultrasound, TRAb, serum thyroxine and clinical symptoms formed the basis of diagnosis. 10 ml of fresh blood yielded the PBMCs by density gradient. The study amplified TCR beta CDR3 regions using RNA transcripts. HTBI-primed RT-PCR formed the first round, and a multiplex PCR formed the second. TCRdb re-analysed the multiplex PCR reads in MiXCR, keeping a single row per CDR3 protein. The sample has roughly 220,000 distinct CDR3 sequences, less than 55% seen once.

V is TRBV2 and J is TRBJ2-7; D is unclear. What was sequenced was peripheral blood. The TCR originated in an adult man with Graves' ophthalmopathy. The CDR3 region is CASSVHSFEQYF. The DNA of the CDR3 is TGTGCCAGCAGTGTACACTCGTTCGAGCAGTACTTC.